The present entry profiles one T cell receptor (beta chain) with its context. Assay: immunoSEQ multiplex PCR; the TCRdb copy retains only in-frame clones and omits some. The data contain tens of thousands of clones, roughly 80% of them singletons. The sample originates from a study of T cell clones after liver transplantation. Study summary: TCRbeta sequencing after a pre-transplant mixed lymphocyte reaction identified graft-donor-reactive clones, later tracked in post-transplant blood. At least one year of complete immunosuppression withdrawal without enzymes over twice normal defined tolerance.

The CDR3 is 15 residues long. Germline assignment: CDR1 MDHEN and CDR2 SYDVKM. V was clipped by 6 bases and J by 9 bases, with 21 bases between them. CD3+CD4+ and CD3+CD8+ cells were FACS-sorted from thawed unstimulated PBMCs. This clonotype was sampled from a human patient who received a liver transplant. Some of the T cells may derive from the graft donor. V and J are TRBV28 and TRBJ2-4, with a tentative D call TRBD1 (5 bases). The material sequenced was CD4+ T cells from blood, taken approximately 45 months after liver transplant. CDR3 sequence: CASREWGTSSGIQYF. The CDR3, as DNA: TGTGCCAGCAGGGAATGGGGCACGTCGAGTGGCATTCAGTACTTC.